The T cell receptor (beta chain) described here comes from a study of neoadjuvant anti-PD-1 for oral cavity cancer. About the study: Around day 43, patients without progression received a fourth nivolumab dose before surgery.

Generated by immunoSEQ multiplex PCR, the TCRdb table keeps only in-frame clones and is missing some. This table holds 6,000 or so clones, approximately 53% found once. The length of the CDR3 is 17 residues. Germline-derived CDR1 and CDR2 are SNHLY and FYNNEI. After removal of 4 bases from V and 10 bases from J, the junction contained 14 bases not matched to a gene. Concerning this clone: Its antigen is undetermined.

Time point meaning: after neoadjuvant nivolumab, at surgical resection. Patients had newly diagnosed, untreated stage II-IVA oral cavity squamous cell carcinoma. Study-wide findings and caveats: Treg/Th17 ratio rose with pretreatment blood and fell with post-treatment tumor TCRbeta clonality. With three patients per group, TCR findings need larger cohorts.

V usage is TRBV2 and J usage is TRBJ2-1; 12 bases are shared with TRBD1. The clonotype was recovered from a person between 40 and 80 years old with oral cavity squamous cell carcinoma. The specimen was tumor tissue, collected after nivolumab (anti-PD-1) treatment. The CDR3 DNA reads as TGTGCCAGCAGTGGGTGGGACAGGGGGCGCGGGATCGAGGAGCAGTTCTTC. This codes for CASSGWDRGRGIEEQFF. The whole variable domain, remainder taken from reference TRBV2 and TRBJ2-1, is EPEVTQTPSHQVTQMGQEVILRCVPISNHLYFYWYRQILGQKVEFLVSFYNNEISEKSEIFDDQFSVERPDGSNFTLKIRSTKLEDSAMYFCASSGWDRGRGIEEQFFGPGTRLTVL.